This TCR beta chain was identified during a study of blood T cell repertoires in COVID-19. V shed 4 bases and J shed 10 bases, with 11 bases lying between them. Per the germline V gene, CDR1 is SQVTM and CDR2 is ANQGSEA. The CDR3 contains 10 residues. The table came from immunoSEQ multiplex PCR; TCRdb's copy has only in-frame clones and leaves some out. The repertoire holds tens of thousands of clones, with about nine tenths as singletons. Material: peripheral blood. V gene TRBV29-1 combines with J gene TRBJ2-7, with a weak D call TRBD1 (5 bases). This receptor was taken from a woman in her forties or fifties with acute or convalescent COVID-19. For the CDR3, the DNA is TGCAGCGTTGTAAGCAGGGTTCAGTACTTC. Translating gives CSVVSRVQYF.